These 15 T cell receptor beta chains were sequenced from one sample in a study of blood T cell repertoires in COVID-19. TCRdb keeps only in-frame clones here, not all; method: immunoSEQ multiplex PCR. The sample shows 150,000 to 180,000 clones, approximately 85% of them seen only once. Sequencing was done on a sample of peripheral blood. All receptors come from a man aged 55 to 69 with COVID-19, enrolled during active disease.

In this sample, this clone turned up once. This chain links TRBV7-9 with TRBJ2-2; tentatively, D is TRBD2 (6 bases). CDR1 and CDR2 from the germline V gene are SEHNR and FQNEAQ (reference sequence). The CDR3 runs to 16 residues. Trimming cost V 2 bases and J 4 bases, with 14 bases left between them. For the CDR3, the DNA is TGTGCCAGCAGCTTATCTGGAGGGGACCGCACCGGGGAGCTGTTTTTT. Its translation: CASSLSGGDRTGELFF.

The chain combines TRBV5-1 with TRBJ1-1; D gene unclear. This CDR3 comprises 13 residues. V lost 4 bases and J 5 bases, leaving 12 bases between the germline ends. Per the germline V gene, CDR1 is SGHRS and CDR2 is YFSETQ. CDR3 loop: CASSLPPGTEAFF. CDR3 bases: TGCGCCAGCAGCCTGCCCCCGGGGACTGAAGCTTTCTTT.

The V and J genes are TRBV18 and TRBJ2-5, with D possibly matching TRBD1 (6 bases). CDR1 is KGHSH and CDR2 is LQKENI in the germline V gene. V dropped 2 bases and J dropped 0 bases, with 16 bases sitting between them. The CDR3 consists of 17 residues. CDR3 sequence: CASSPVRPGVNQETQYF. The CDR3 DNA reads as TGTGCCAGCTCACCAGTGAGGCCAGGGGTTAACCAAGAGACCCAGTACTTC.

The rearrangement joins TRBV6-5 to TRBJ1-1; weak D call: TRBD1 (5 bases). Trimming left V 4 bases short and J 6 bases short, with 21 bases between. Germline V lookup: CDR1 MNHEY, CDR2 SVGAGI. This CDR3 region has 16 residues. The chain's CDR3 is CASSSIRSGRRAEAFF. CDR3 in DNA: TGTGCCAGCAGTTCCATTCGGTCGGGACGGAGGGCTGAAGCTTTCTTT.

J is TRBJ2-1 and V is TRBV11-2; 9 positions agree with TRBD2. Germline CDR1 reads SGHAT; CDR2 reads FQNNGV. V lost 5 bases to trimming and J lost 6 bases; unmatched junction nucleotides: 5. This CDR3 is built from 14 residues. DNA for the CDR3: TGTGCCAGCAGCCAGCAGCGGGGGGCCAATGAGCAGTTCTTC. This codes for CASSQQRGANEQFF. The variable domain in full, completed from reference TRBV11-2 and TRBJ2-1, reads EAGVAQSPRYKIIEKRQSVAFWCNPISGHATLYWYQQILGQGPKLLIQFQNNGVVDDSQLPKDRFSAERLKGVDSTLKIQPAKLEDSAVYLCASSQQRGANEQFFGPGTRLTVL.

The V call is TRBV6-6, the J call TRBJ2-1, with D possibly matching TRBD2 (6 bases). The CDR3 contains 16 residues. Germline V gene lookup returns CDR1 MNHNY and CDR2 SVGAGI (reference sequence). V lost 0 bases and J 9 bases, leaving 18 bases between the germline ends. This CDR3 reads CASSYSEGPAGGEQFF. DNA of the CDR3: TGTGCCAGCAGTTACTCGGAGGGCCCCGCGGGCGGTGAGCAGTTCTTC.

This clone was picked up one time. V gene TRBV5-1 combines with J gene TRBJ1-5, with D perhaps TRBD1 (6 bases). V lost 4 bases to trimming and J lost 3 bases, with 14 bases between them. The CDR3 has 15 amino acids. Germline CDR1 and CDR2: SGHRS and YFSETQ. As DNA, the CDR3 is TGCGCCAGCAGCGAGATGGACAGCTTCAATCAGCCCCAGCATTTT. Residues: CASSEMDSFNQPQHF.

The chain uses TRBV7-2 and TRBJ2-3, with D perhaps TRBD2 (6 bases). In germline, CDR1 is SGHTA, CDR2 FQGNSA. The V gene lost 4 bases and the J gene lost 5 bases, with 13 bases spanning the gap. This CDR3 contains 14 residues. The CDR3 spells CASSSRDSLDTQYF. The CDR3 nucleotides read TGTGCCAGCAGCTCTAGGGACTCACTAGATACGCAGTATTTT.

This chain links TRBV6-4 with TRBJ1-1, with D unclear. The CDR3 has 13 amino acids. V was pared by 4 bases and J by 1 base, with 7 bases between. CDR1 is MRHNA, CDR2 SNTAGT, per germline. The CDR3 region is CASSAERNTEAFF. Here the CDR3 DNA reads TGTGCCAGCAGTGCAGAGCGGAACACTGAAGCTTTCTTT.

Note on this clone: One end of the junction does not line up with germline, which may come from a read error. V gene TRBV10-3 combines with J gene TRBJ1-5; no reliable D call. Germline V lookup: CDR1 ENHRY, CDR2 SYGVKD. CDR3 length equals 14 residues. This chain's CDR3 is CAISAWEGNQPQHF. In DNA, the CDR3 is TGTGCCATAAGTGCCTGGGAGGGCAATCAGCCCCAGCATTTT.

This clone was seen a handful of times. The rearrangement links TRBV6-6 to TRBJ1-1, with D hard to call. Germline CDR1 reads MNHNY; CDR2 reads SVGAGI (reference sequence). The CDR3 is 13 residues long. Trimming took 7 bases from V and 0 from J, leaving 9 bases between them. The CDR3 loop is CASTTSMNTEAFF. For the CDR3, the DNA is TGTGCCAGCACAACCAGTATGAACACTGAAGCTTTCTTT.

The chain combines TRBV27 with TRBJ1-2, with 9 bases lining up with TRBD1. CDR3 length: 15 amino acids. Germline CDR1 MNHEY, CDR2 SMNVEV (reference sequence). The V gene end was trimmed by 6 bases and the J gene end by 5 bases; junction bases not matched to a gene: 10. In nucleotides, the CDR3 is TGTGCCAGCAGCGGGACAGGGCTTCACAGTTATGGCTACACCTTC. Amino acids: CASSGTGLHSYGYTF.

The gene calls are TRBV29-1 and TRBJ2-7; D may be TRBD1 (5 bases). With 8 bases removed from V and 5 bases from J, the gap between germline ends came to 13 bases. CDR3 size: 11 residues. Germline V gives CDR1 SQVTM, CDR2 ANQGSEA. CDR3 residues: CSLKWGHEQYF. CDR3 DNA: TGCAGCCTGAAATGGGGCCACGAGCAGTACTTC.

The chain has TRBV6-1 and TRBJ2-7; 12 nucleotides align to TRBD2. This CDR3 comprises 16 residues. V lost 4 bases, J lost 0 bases, and 4 bases stayed unmatched. Per germline, CDR1 MNHNS and CDR2 SASEGT. The CDR3 DNA reads TGTGCCAGCAGTGCCTTGACTAGCGGGGGCTCCTACGAGCAGTACTTC. Translating gives CASSALTSGGSYEQYF.

The V call is TRBV4-1, the J call TRBJ1-1; possible D gene TRBD1, 5 bases. The CDR3 spans 17 residues. Between the trimmed V and J ends, which lost 1 base and 0 bases, there was a span of 15 bases. From germline, CDR1 is MGHRA and CDR2 YSYEKL. CDR3 in DNA: TGCGCCAGCAGCCAAGTGTGGGGTAGGGGAATGAACACTGAAGCTTTCTTT. Protein: CASSQVWGRGMNTEAFF.